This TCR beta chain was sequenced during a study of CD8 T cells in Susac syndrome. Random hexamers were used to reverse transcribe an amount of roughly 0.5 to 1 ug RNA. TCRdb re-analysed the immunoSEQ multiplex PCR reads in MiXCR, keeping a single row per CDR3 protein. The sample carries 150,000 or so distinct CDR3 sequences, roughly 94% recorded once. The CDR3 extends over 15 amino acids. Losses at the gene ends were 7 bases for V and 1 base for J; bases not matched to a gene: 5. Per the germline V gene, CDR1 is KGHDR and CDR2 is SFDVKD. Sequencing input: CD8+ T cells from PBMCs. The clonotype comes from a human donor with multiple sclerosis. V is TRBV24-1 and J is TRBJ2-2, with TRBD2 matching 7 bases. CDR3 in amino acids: CATSPGGMNTGELFF. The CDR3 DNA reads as TGTGCCACCAGCCCCGGGGGGATGAACACCGGGGAGCTGTTTTTT.